One sample yielded the 14 T cell receptor beta chains listed below, sequenced in a study of cytomegalovirus exposure and HLA in healthy donors. TCRdb's table, derived via immunoSEQ multiplex PCR, lists solely in-frame clones and lacks some. Of under 400,000 clones in the sample, 88% were seen once. The sample comprised PBMCs. All receptors derive from a man under 40 in good health and CMV-seronegative.

The chain joins TRBV15 to TRBJ1-4, with a tentative D call TRBD1 (6 bases). The CDR3 is made up of 15 amino acids. V lost 0 bases and J lost 4, with 9 bases in between. Germline V gives CDR1 LNHNV, CDR2 YYDKDF (reference sequence). The CDR3 DNA is TGTGCCACCAGCAGAGAGGACAGAATTAATGAAAAACTGTTTTTT. Its protein product is CATSREDRINEKLFF.

A single count supports this clone. The V call is TRBV7-8, the J call TRBJ2-7; 11 positions agree with TRBD2. This CDR3 is built from 16 residues. The J segment lost 2 bases and the V segment lost 2 bases, leaving 5 bases of the junction unmatched. Germline V gene data show CDR1 as SGHVS and CDR2 as FQNEAQ. The CDR3 loop reads CASSLRSGGVTYEQYF. The CDR3 DNA follows: TGTGCCAGCAGCTTACGTAGCGGGGGGGTCACCTACGAGCAGTACTTC.

This chain uses TRBV6-5 with TRBJ1-1; 7 bases fit TRBD1. The CDR3 runs 15 residues. Germline trimming cut 5 bases from V and 6 bases from J; bases unmatched to any gene: 12. Germline loops: CDR1 MNHEY, CDR2 SVGAGI. For the CDR3, the DNA is TGTGCCAGCAGTGCATGGACAGGCGGGGATTCTGAAGCTTTCTTT. This encodes CASSAWTGGDSEAFF.

A single count supports this clone. The rearrangement links TRBV7-6 to TRBJ2-3, with D tentatively TRBD1 (6 bases). The V end was cut by 5 bases, the J end by 4 bases, with 19 bases between. The germline gives CDR1 SGHVS, CDR2 FNYEAQ. CDR3 length: 16 residues. CDR3 DNA: TGTGCCAGCAGCCATCGTACCCCTGGGGGCGCAGATACGCAGTATTTT. Amino acids: CASSHRTPGGADTQYF.

The chain carries TRBV6-4 and TRBJ2-1, with D possibly matching TRBD2 (6 bases). The CDR3 is 14 residues long. Trimming stripped 2 bases from V and 6 bases from J, with 11 bases between. Per germline, CDR1 MRHNA and CDR2 SNTAGT. The CDR3 protein is CASSDPGRGNEQFF. The CDR3 DNA reads as TGTGCCAGCAGTGACCCCGGGAGAGGCAATGAGCAGTTCTTC.

The CDR3 DNA follows: TGTGCCAGCGCGTTACTGGGGGGACTAGCTTGGGAGACCCAGTACTTC. Its protein is CASALLGGLAWETQYF. The chain has TRBV6-6 and TRBJ2-5; 9 bases are a match to TRBD2. CDR1 and CDR2 from the germline V gene are MNHNY and SVGAGI (reference sequence). After removal of 8 bases from V and 5 bases from J, the junction contained 15 bases not matched to a gene. This CDR3 comprises 16 residues.

V and J are TRBV6-5 and TRBJ1-6, with TRBD1 matching over 7 bases. The CDR3 is made up of 13 amino acids. From germline, CDR1 is MNHEY and CDR2 SVGAGI. V trimming: 7 bases; J trimming: 13 bases; junction bases outside the gene matches: 10. CDR3 nucleotides: TGTGCCAGCAATCGGGACAGCATCATGCCCCTCCACTTT. This translates into CASNRDSIMPLHF.

The rearrangement joins TRBV2 to TRBJ2-1; 8 nucleotides line up with TRBD1. CDR3 length: 13 residues. Germline assignment: CDR1 SNHLY and CDR2 FYNNEI. The V segment lost 9 bases and the J segment 15 bases; nucleotides outside the gene matches: 16. In nucleotides, the CDR3 is TGTGCCAGTGGGGGAGAGCAGACAGGGGTACTGTTCTTC. Translating it yields CASGGEQTGVLFF.

The sample holds one count of this clone. The chain combines TRBV19 with TRBJ1-4; TRBD1 matches 7 bases. V trimming: 7 bases; J trimming: 9 bases; junction bases outside the gene matches: 8. CDR3 length equals 13 residues. Germline-derived CDR1 and CDR2 are LNHDA and SQIVND (reference sequence). CDR3 amino acids: CASNGRQGQKLFF. The CDR3 coding sequence is TGTGCCAGTAACGGAAGACAGGGTCAAAAACTGTTTTTT.

In DNA, the CDR3 is TGTGCCAGCAGTTACCTAGGTTTTGGGGCCCAAGAGACCCAGTACTTC. Residues: CASSYLGFGAQETQYF. J is TRBJ2-5 and V is TRBV6-5, with D perhaps matching TRBD1 (5 bases). Germline V lookup: CDR1 MNHEY, CDR2 SVGAGI. Trimming pared 2 bases from V and 1 base from J, leaving 14 bases between. The CDR3 length is 16 residues.

The chain uses TRBV19 and TRBJ2-1, with TRBD2 as a possible D gene (6 bases). CDR1 and CDR2 from the germline V gene are LNHDA and SQIVND (reference sequence). V was pared by 1 base and J by 6 bases, with 16 bases between. The CDR3 is 16 amino acids. For the CDR3, the DNA is TGTGCCAGTAGTATAGCCCGGGAGCAGCTCGGCAATGAGCAGTTCTTC. Translating gives CASSIAREQLGNEQFF.

J is TRBJ1-1 and V is TRBV19; TRBD1 matches 8 bases. In germline, CDR1 is LNHDA, CDR2 SQIVND (reference sequence). CDR3 length: 12 amino acids. V lost 10 bases and J lost 3; bases outside the gene matches: 4. CDR3 bases: TGTGCCACTCGACAGGGGTACACTGAAGCTTTCTTT. Translation: CATRQGYTEAFF.

The rearrangement links TRBV5-4 to TRBJ2-3; no reliable D call. The CDR3 extends over 11 amino acids. Germline CDR1 is SGHNT and CDR2 is YYREEE (reference sequence). The V end was cut by 2 bases, the J end by 5 bases, with 3 bases between. CDR3 coding DNA: TGTGCCAGCAGCTTTCTAGATACGCAGTATTTT. Encoded protein: CASSFLDTQYF.

The gene calls are TRBV4-2 and TRBJ2-3, with a tentative D call TRBD1 (5 bases). The length of the CDR3 is 15 residues. The germline CDR1 and CDR2 sequences are LGHNA and YNFKEQ. The V gene lost 0 bases and the J gene lost 4 bases, with 11 bases spanning the gap. Written as DNA, the CDR3 is TGTGCCAGCAGCCAAGATTGGGGCAGCGCAGATACGCAGTATTTT. Protein product: CASSQDWGSADTQYF.